The 6 T cell receptor beta chains listed next were all sequenced from one sample in a study of CD8 T cells in ankylosing spondylitis. Their target antigens are unknown. One entry per CDR3 protein results from TCRdb running MiXCR on the 5' RACE reads. The sample has 350,000 to 450,000 distinct CDR3 sequences, roughly a quarter seen once. Study-wide points: Blood of patients with ankylosing spondylitis appeared to be characterized by a TCR beta motif of seven or eight highly homologous variants.

Sequenced: blood, either unsorted or a sorted T cell fraction (not recorded which). The receptors come from a male donor with ankylosing spondylitis.

This clonotype has just a few counts. The chain has TRBV2 and TRBJ2-1; TRBD2 matches 7 bases. From germline, CDR1 is SNHLY and CDR2 FYNNEI. V trimming: 7 bases; J trimming: 2 bases; junction bases outside the gene matches: 11. The CDR3 is 16 amino acids. The CDR3 region has the DNA TGTGCCAGCATTCGTCCGGGACTATCAACCTACAATGAGCAGTTCTTC. It encodes CASIRPGLSTYNEQFF. Complete variable domain (other parts from reference TRBV2 and TRBJ2-1): EPEVTQTPSHQVTQMGQEVILRCVPISNHLYFYWYRQILGQKVEFLVSFYNNEISEKSEIFDDQFSVERPDGSNFTLKIRSTKLEDSAMYFCASIRPGLSTYNEQFFGPGTRLTVL.

The chain couples TRBV7-9 to TRBJ2-5; no clear D gene. Germline values: CDR1 SEHNR, CDR2 FQNEAQ (reference sequence). The CDR3 sequence is 14 residues long. Trimming removed 3 bases at V and 1 base at J, with 9 bases between. CDR3 in DNA: TGTGCCAGCAGCTTTAGTTCAGTCCAAGAGACCCAGTACTTC. It encodes CASSFSSVQETQYF.

This clonotype was recorded a few times. The CDR3 DNA reads TGCAGTGCTAGACAATTAGCGGGAGGGGGTAATGAGCAGTTCTTC. Translated: CSARQLAGGGNEQFF. V is TRBV20-1 and J is TRBJ2-1; 11 positions match TRBD2. From germline, CDR1 is DFQATT and CDR2 SNEGSKA (reference sequence). J gave up 7 bases and V 2 bases, and 7 bases lay outside the gene matches. CDR3 length: 15 residues.

This chain joins TRBV19 and TRBJ2-1; the match to TRBD2 covers 8 bases. Per the germline V gene, CDR1 is LNHDA and CDR2 is SQIVND (reference sequence). V was clipped by 7 bases and J by 7 bases; unmatched bases: 18. CDR3 length equals 17 residues. This CDR3 reads CASTSTKAGGLRNEQFF. The CDR3 region has the DNA TGTGCCAGTACCTCCACGAAGGCGGGAGGTCTTAGGAATGAGCAGTTCTTC. Supplemented by reference TRBV19 and TRBJ2-1, the full variable domain reads DGGITQSPKYLFRKEGQNVTLSCEQNLNHDAMYWYRQDPGQGLRLIYYSQIVNDFQKGDIAEGYSVSREKKESFPLTVTSAQKNPTAFYLCASTSTKAGGLRNEQFFGPGTRLTVL.

V usage is TRBV20-1 and J usage is TRBJ2-3; 10 bases are a match to TRBD2. Trimming cost V 0 bases and J 3 bases; bases outside gene matches: 6. CDR3 length: 16 amino acids. CDR1 DFQATT and CDR2 SNEGSKA come from the germline V gene (reference sequence). CDR3 nucleotides: TGCAGTGCTAGAGATCTATCTAGCGGGAGAACAGATACGCAGTATTTT. Translating gives CSARDLSSGRTDTQYF.

This clonotype came up a few times. This chain links TRBV5-1 with TRBJ2-1, with 8 bases aligning to TRBD2. CDR3 length: 16 residues. Germline CDR1 reads SGHRS; CDR2 reads YFSETQ. J gave up 4 bases and V 4 bases, and 10 bases lay outside the gene matches. CDR3 amino acids: CASSPVTSGHYNEQFF. The CDR3 bases are TGCGCCAGCAGCCCCGTCACTAGCGGCCATTACAATGAGCAGTTCTTC. Drawing the rest from reference TRBV5-1 and TRBJ2-1, the complete variable domain is KAGVTQTPRYLIKTRGQQVTLSCSPISGHRSVSWYQQTPGQGLQFLFEYFSETQRNKGNFPGRFSGRQFSNSRSEMNVSTLELGDSALYLCASSPVTSGHYNEQFFGPGTRLTVL.